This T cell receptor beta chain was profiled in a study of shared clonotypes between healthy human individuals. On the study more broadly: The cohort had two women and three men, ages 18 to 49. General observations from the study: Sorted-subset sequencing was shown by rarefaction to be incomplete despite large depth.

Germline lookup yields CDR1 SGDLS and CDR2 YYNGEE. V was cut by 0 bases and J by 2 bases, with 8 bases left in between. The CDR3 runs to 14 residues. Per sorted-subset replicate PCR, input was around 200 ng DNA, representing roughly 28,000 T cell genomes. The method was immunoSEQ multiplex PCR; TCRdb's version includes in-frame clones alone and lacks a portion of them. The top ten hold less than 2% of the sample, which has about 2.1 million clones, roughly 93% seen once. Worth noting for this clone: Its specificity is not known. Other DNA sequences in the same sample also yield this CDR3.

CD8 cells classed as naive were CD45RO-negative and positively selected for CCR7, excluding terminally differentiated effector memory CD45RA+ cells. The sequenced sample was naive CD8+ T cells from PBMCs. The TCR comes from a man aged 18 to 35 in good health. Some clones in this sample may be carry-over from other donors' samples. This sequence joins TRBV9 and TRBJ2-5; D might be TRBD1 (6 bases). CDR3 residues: CASSVGTVQETQYF. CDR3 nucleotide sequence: TGTGCCAGCAGCGTAGGGACAGTACAAGAGACCCAGTACTTC. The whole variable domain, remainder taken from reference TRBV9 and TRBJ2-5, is DSGVTQTPKHLITATGQRVTLRCSPRSGDLSVYWYQQSLDQGLQFLIQYYNGEERAKGNILERFSAQQFPDLHSELNLSSLELGDSALYFCASSVGTVQETQYFGPGTRLLVL.